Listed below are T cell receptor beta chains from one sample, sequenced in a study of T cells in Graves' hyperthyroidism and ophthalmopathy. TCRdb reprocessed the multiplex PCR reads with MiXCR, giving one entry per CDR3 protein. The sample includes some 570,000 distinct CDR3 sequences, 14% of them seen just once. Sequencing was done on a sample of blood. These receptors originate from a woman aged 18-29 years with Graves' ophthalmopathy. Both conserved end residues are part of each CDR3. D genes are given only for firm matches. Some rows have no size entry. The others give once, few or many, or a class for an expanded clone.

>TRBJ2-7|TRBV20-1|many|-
TGCAGTGCTAGGGGACGGACAACCTACGAGCAGTACTTC
CSARGRTTYEQYF
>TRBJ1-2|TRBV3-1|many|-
TGTGCCAGCAGCCAAGACGACAGCCCCTATGGCTACACCTTC
CASSQDDSPYGYTF
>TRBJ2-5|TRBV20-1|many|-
TGCAGTGCTGGCCCAGGGTATCAAGAGACCCAGTACTTC
CSAGPGYQETQYF
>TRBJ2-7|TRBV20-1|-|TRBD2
TGCAGTGCTAGAGATCGACTAGCGAGCTCCTACGAGCAGTACTTC
CSARDRLASSYEQYF
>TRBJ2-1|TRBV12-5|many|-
TGTGCTAGTGGTTTGGTAGGCCCTTTTCTCCGTACAGGGAAACCCTCCTACAATGAGCAGTTCTTC
CASGLVGPFLRTGKPSYNEQFF
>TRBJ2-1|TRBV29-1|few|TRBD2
TGCAGCGTTGAAGGGGTTGGGACTAGCGGGAGGAACTTGAATGAGCAGTTCTTC
CSVEGVGTSGRNLNEQFF
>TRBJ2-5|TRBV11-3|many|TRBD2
TGTGCCAGCATCTCCCCCACTAGCGTCCTGGAGACCCAGTACTTC
CASISPTSVLETQYF
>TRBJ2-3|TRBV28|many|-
TGTGCCAGCAGTTTATCTCGGGTGGGGGGCACAGATACGCAGTATTTT
CASSLSRVGGTDTQYF
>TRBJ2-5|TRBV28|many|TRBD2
TGTGCCAGCAGCCTTAGAGGGTCCTACTGGGGGGAGGGAACCAGAGAGACCCAGTACTTC
CASSLRGSYWGEGTRETQYF
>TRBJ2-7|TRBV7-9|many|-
TGTGCCAGCAGCACGGACAGATCCTACGAGCAGTACTTC
CASSTDRSYEQYF
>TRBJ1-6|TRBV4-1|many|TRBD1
TGCGCCAGCAGCCAGCGCCACTTCGACAGGGTAGATTCACCCCTCCACTTT
CASSQRHFDRVDSPLHF
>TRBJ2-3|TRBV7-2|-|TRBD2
TGCGCCAGCAGCCAAGCTTGGACTAGCCCAGATACGCAGTATTTT
CASSQAWTSPDTQYF
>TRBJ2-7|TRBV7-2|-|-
TGTGCCAGCAGCGTGGGACCGGGACAATACTACGAGCAGTACTTC
CASSVGPGQYYEQYF
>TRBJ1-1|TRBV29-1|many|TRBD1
TGCAGCGTGTGGGACAGGGGATTGGAGAACACTGAAGCTTTCTTT
CSVWDRGLENTEAFF
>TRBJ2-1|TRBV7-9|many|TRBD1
TGTGCCAGCAGCCCGCAGGGACAGACATTATACAATGAGCAGTTCTTC
CASSPQGQTLYNEQFF
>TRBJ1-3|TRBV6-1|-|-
TGTGCCAGCACGGGCAGCGGAAACACCATATATTTT
CASTGSGNTIYF
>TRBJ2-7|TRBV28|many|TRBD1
TGTGCCAGCAGTTTGATGGACAGGGGTTCCTACGAGCAGTACTTC
CASSLMDRGSYEQYF
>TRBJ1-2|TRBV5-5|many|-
TGTGCCAGCAGCTGGACATCAGTTCGAGGCTACACCTTC
CASSWTSVRGYTF
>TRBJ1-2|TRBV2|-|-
TGTGCCAGCAGTGCCCAGGGTGGGGTGAACTATGGCTACACCTTC
CASSAQGGVNYGYTF
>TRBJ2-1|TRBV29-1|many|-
TGCAGCACCCAGGGGGGGTGGAATGAGCAGTTCTTC
CSTQGGWNEQFF
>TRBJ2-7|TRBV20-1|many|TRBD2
TGCAGTGCAGGGAGGGCCAGCTTGGACGAGCAGTACTTC
CSAGRASLDEQYF
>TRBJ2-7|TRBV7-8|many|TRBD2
TGTGCCAGCAGCTTGGGGTCTAGCGGGAGAGGCGAGCAGTACTTC
CASSLGSSGRGEQYF
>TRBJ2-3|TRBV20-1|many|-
TGCAGTGCTCCCGGGACCTCCACGACAGATACGCAGTATTTT
CSAPGTSTTDTQYF
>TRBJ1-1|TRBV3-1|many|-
TGTGCCAGCAGCCTCCCATGGGGTGAAGCTTTCTTT
CASSLPWGEAFF
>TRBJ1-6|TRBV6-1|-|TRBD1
TGTGCCAGCAGTCCACAGGGGGACCTCCCCCATTCACCCCTCCACTTT
CASSPQGDLPHSPLHF
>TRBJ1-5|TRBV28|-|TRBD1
TGTGCCAGCAGTTTTGCAGGGGGTTGGGGGGTGGAGGGCAATCAGCCCCAGCATTTT
CASSFAGGWGVEGNQPQHF
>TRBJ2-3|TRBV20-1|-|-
TGCAGTGCTAGACCAGGGGAAGGGGGGGCGGACAGAGATACGCAGTATTTT
CSARPGEGGADRDTQYF
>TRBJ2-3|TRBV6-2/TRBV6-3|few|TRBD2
TGTGCCAGCAGTCGGACTAGCGCCAGCACAGATACGCAGTATTTT
CASSRTSASTDTQYF
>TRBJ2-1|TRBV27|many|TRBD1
TGTGCCAGCAATGCCGGGACAGGGGGCGGCAATGAGCAGTTCTTC
CASNAGTGGGNEQFF
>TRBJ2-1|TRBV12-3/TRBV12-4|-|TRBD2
TGTGCCAGCAGTTTGGGACTAGCGAGATACAATGAGCAGTTCTTC
CASSLGLARYNEQFF
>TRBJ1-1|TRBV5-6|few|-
TGTGCCAGCAGCCCTGGACAGTTAATAACTGAAGCTTTCTTT
CASSPGQLITEAFF
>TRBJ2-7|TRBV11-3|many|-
TGTGCCAGCAGCTTAGTCTGGGCCGCCTACGAGCAGTACTTC
CASSLVWAAYEQYF
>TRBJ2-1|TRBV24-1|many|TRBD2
TGTGCCACCAGTGATTGGACTAGCGGGAGAGTGAATGAGCAGTTCTTC
CATSDWTSGRVNEQFF
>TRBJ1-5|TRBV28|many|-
TGTGCCAGCAGTTTCGGGGTCAATAGCAATCAGCCCCAGCATTTT
CASSFGVNSNQPQHF
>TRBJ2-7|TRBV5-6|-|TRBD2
TGTGCCAGCAGCTTGACTAGCGGTGCCTACAATGAGCAGTACTTC
CASSLTSGAYNEQYF
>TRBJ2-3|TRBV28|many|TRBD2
TGTGCCAGCGGCGGGGGGACTAGCGGGAGTATAGGCACAGATACGCAGTATTTT
CASGGGTSGSIGTDTQYF
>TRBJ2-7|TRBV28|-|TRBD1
TGTGCCAGCAGTTTATCCCTCGGGACAGGGGGCGAGCAGTACTTC
CASSLSLGTGGEQYF